This TCR beta chain derives from a study of blood T cell repertoires in COVID-19. In the authors' workflow: Counts of nucleated cells, estimated from reference gene primer amplification, were obtained. Repertoires were generated with immunoSEQ multiplex PCR, while TCRdb's copy carries only in-frame clones and drops some. The V and J calls and clone size were taken over from that table, and D and trimming were inferred from the DNA. Of about 250,000 clones in the sample, about 85% are singletons; the top ten hold roughly 3%. The sequence derives from a man aged 18 to 35 with active or convalescent COVID-19. The sequenced material came from peripheral blood.

The CDR3 loop reads CASSVEQGPTYEQYF. CDR3 coding DNA: TGTGCCAGCAGCGTAGAGCAGGGTCCGACCTACGAGCAGTACTTC. The chain carries TRBV7-8 and TRBJ2-7, with D maybe TRBD1 (5 bases). This CDR3 has 15 residues. Trimming stripped 5 bases from V and 2 bases from J, with 16 bases between. Germline assignment: CDR1 SGHVS and CDR2 FQNEAQ.